These 23 T cell receptor beta chains share one sample of origin, sequenced in a study of T-cell reconstitution after alpha-beta-depleted transplantation in children. Preparation of the TCRbeta library was carried out with unique molecular identifiers. MiXCR was run by TCRdb on the PCR reads, yielding one entry per CDR3 protein. The table shows fewer than 350,000 distinct CDR3 sequences, with roughly 10% occurring only once. Sequenced here: peripheral blood, sampled 180 days after TCRalphabeta/CD19-depleted stem cell transplant. These receptors all stem from a male patient between 2 and 9 years old who had a stem cell transplant for chronic granulomatous disease, so the T cells may come from the graft donor.

A remark on this clonotype: A read error may be the cause here, since a much bigger clone is one base away. This chain connects TRBV6-1 to TRBJ1-2; 9 bases are shared with TRBD1. CDR1 MNHNS and CDR2 SASEGT come from the germline V gene. The V segment lost 6 bases and the J segment 2 bases; nucleotides outside the gene matches: 7. The CDR3 totals 15 residues. The CDR3 DNA follows: TGTGCCAGCAGCCATCCCGGGACAGGGAACTATGGCTACACCTTC. Protein: CASSHPGTGNYGYTF.

This clonotype has a count of ten or more. The chain has TRBV29-1 and TRBJ2-7; D perhaps matches TRBD1 (6 bases). The CDR3 totals 12 residues. CDR1 is SQVTM and CDR2 is ANQGSEA in the germline V gene. Trimming pared 3 bases from V and 0 bases from J, leaving 6 bases between. The CDR3 DNA reads as TGCAGCGTTGACAGGGGCTCCTACGAGCAGTACTTC. Translation: CSVDRGSYEQYF.

This clonotype was picked up many times. The chain couples TRBV6-2 or TRBV6-3 to TRBJ1-1, with a weak D call TRBD1 (5 bases). Trimming pared 6 bases from V and 5 bases from J, leaving 16 bases between. Germline loops: CDR1 MNHEY, CDR2 SVGEGT. The CDR3 consists of 14 residues. The CDR3 loop reads CASSSRDSRTEAFF. DNA of the CDR3: TGTGCCAGCAGCAGCAGGGACTCGAGGACTGAAGCTTTCTTT.

Concerning this clonotype: A read error may account for a junction end that differs from germline. The CDR3 DNA reads as TGTGCCAGCAGCTCGGGACAGGGGGAGACCCAGTCCTTC. Translated: CASSSGQGETQSF. This rearrangement joins TRBV7-2 to TRBJ2-5; 11 bases map to TRBD1. This CDR3 is built from 13 residues. Germline-derived CDR1 and CDR2 are SGHTA and FQGNSA.

Turning to this clonotype: A much larger clone lies a single base off, so this may be a read error. This chain links TRBV11-2 with TRBJ2-7; D is uncertain. The CDR3 runs 13 residues. The germline CDR1 and CDR2 sequences are SGHAT and FQNNGV. V lost 4 bases and J 2 bases, leaving 9 bases between the germline ends. In nucleotides, the CDR3 is TGTGCCAGCAGCTCCCAATGGGCCTACGAGCAGTACTTC. Translation: CASSSQWAYEQYF.

The sample holds many counts of this clonotype. V and J are TRBV24-1 and TRBJ2-1; no definite D call. Trimming pared 5 bases from V and 0 bases from J, leaving 10 bases between. Per the germline V gene, CDR1 is KGHDR and CDR2 is SFDVKD. This CDR3 spans 15 amino acids. In DNA, the CDR3 is TGTGCCACCAGTGGAGCCACGAGCTCCTACAATGAGCAGTTCTTC. Its protein product is CATSGATSSYNEQFF.

The table lists this clonotype with many counts. The genes are TRBV15 and TRBJ2-1, with D perhaps matching TRBD1 (5 bases). The CDR3 extends over 12 amino acids. V was cut by 4 bases and J by 7 bases, with 8 bases left in between. Germline V CDR1 and CDR2: LNHNV, YYDKDF (reference sequence). The CDR3 DNA is TGTGCCACCAGCACCAGGGATAATGAGCAGTTCTTC. As protein: CATSTRDNEQFF.

Many counts were recorded for this clonotype. The chain links TRBV9 to TRBJ1-5, with 7 bases identical to TRBD1. The germline V gene has CDR1 SGDLS and CDR2 YYNGEE. The J segment lost 2 bases and the V segment lost 0 bases, leaving 5 bases of the junction unmatched. This CDR3 has 16 residues. The CDR3 loop is CASSVGSGGRNQPQHF. The CDR3 DNA is TGTGCCAGCAGCGTAGGTTCAGGGGGTCGCAATCAGCCCCAGCATTTT.

This clonotype was observed many times. J is TRBJ2-4 and V is TRBV5-6; no clear D. Germline CDR1 and CDR2: SGHDT and YYEEEE. V was shortened by 2 bases and J by 0 bases, with 12 bases between the two germline ends. This CDR3 is 16 amino acids long. In DNA, the CDR3 is TGTGCCAGCAGCTTAGGATTTTTGAAAGCCAAAAACATTCAGTACTTC. Translation gives CASSLGFLKAKNIQYF.

This clonotype was recorded at least ten times. V is TRBV5-1 and J is TRBJ1-1; D not certain. V lost 7 bases and J 3 bases, leaving 19 bases between the germline ends. The CDR3 loop spans 15 amino acids. CDR1 is SGHRS and CDR2 is YFSETQ in the germline V gene. The CDR3 loop is CASAQRFVGDTEAFF. CDR3 in DNA: TGCGCCAGCGCCCAAAGGTTCGTCGGCGACACTGAAGCTTTCTTT.

This clonotype was recorded many times. The rearrangement uses TRBV4-3 and TRBJ1-6, with a tentative D call TRBD1 (5 bases). CDR1 is LGHNA and CDR2 is YSLEER in the germline V gene. V gave up 1 base and J gave up 5 bases, with 15 bases separating them. The CDR3 is 17 amino acids. CDR3 region: CASSQAWTSDNNSPLHF. The CDR3 DNA reads as TGCGCCAGCAGCCAAGCTTGGACATCCGATAATAATTCACCCCTCCACTTT.

This clonotype was recorded many times. This sequence joins TRBV5-1 and TRBJ2-2; D ambiguous. Germline V gene lookup returns CDR1 SGHRS and CDR2 YFSETQ. The CDR3 sequence is 18 residues long. V shed 0 bases and J shed 4 bases, with 19 bases lying between them. CDR3 region: CASSLAGLSEVLTGELFF. CDR3 nucleotide sequence: TGCGCCAGCAGCTTGGCGGGTTTAAGCGAGGTCCTCACCGGGGAGCTGTTTTTT.

This clonotype was observed at least ten times. The gene calls are TRBV20-1 and TRBJ2-2, with a tentative D call TRBD2 (6 bases). Trimming removed 0 bases at V and 4 bases at J, with 18 bases between. The CDR3 covers 17 residues. Germline CDR1 DFQATT, CDR2 SNEGSKA (reference sequence). The CDR3 DNA sequence: TGCAGTGCTAGAGATAACGGGACTCCGGTCCGCACCGGGGAGCTGTTTTTT. As protein: CSARDNGTPVRTGELFF.

This clonotype was found a few times. The J gene is TRBJ2-1, the V gene TRBV20-1, with D perhaps assigned TRBD1 or TRBD2 (5 bases each). The V gene lost 5 bases and the J gene lost 7 bases, with 15 bases spanning the gap. From germline, CDR1 is DFQATT and CDR2 SNEGSKA (reference sequence). The CDR3 spans 13 residues. In DNA, the CDR3 is TGCAGTGCTGGGGATCGGGGCCGAAATGAGCAGTTCTTC. Amino acids: CSAGDRGRNEQFF.

This clonotype was found many times. The genes are TRBV7-3 and TRBJ2-5, with 10 bases aligning to TRBD2. The CDR3 spans 17 residues. V lost 0 bases to trimming and J lost 5 bases; unmatched junction nucleotides: 9. CDR1 is SGHTA and CDR2 is FQGTGA in the germline V gene. The DNA of the CDR3 is TGTGCCAGCAGCTTAACAGGACCGGGACTAGCGAGGGAGACCCAGTACTTC. Protein sequence: CASSLTGPGLARETQYF.

This clonotype occurred many times. The chain uses TRBV5-1 and TRBJ2-2; possible D gene TRBD1, 5 bases. CDR3 length: 15 residues. The V gene lost 2 bases and the J gene lost 3 bases, with 11 bases spanning the gap. Germline V gene sequence: CDR1 SGHRS, CDR2 YFSETQ. This chain's CDR3 is CASSFKGPHTGELFF. CDR3 nucleotide sequence: TGCGCCAGCAGCTTTAAGGGGCCTCACACCGGGGAGCTGTTTTTT. Looking up the rest from reference TRBV5-1 and TRBJ2-2 gives the full variable domain: KAGVTQTPRYLIKTRGQQVTLSCSPISGHRSVSWYQQTPGQGLQFLFEYFSETQRNKGNFPGRFSGRQFSNSRSEMNVSTLELGDSALYLCASSFKGPHTGELFFGEGSRLTVL.

In its sample, this clonotype was seen many times. This chain connects TRBV5-1 to TRBJ1-3; D might be TRBD1 (5 bases). The CDR3 totals 14 residues. Trimming pared 7 bases from V and 0 bases from J, leaving 11 bases between. CDR1 SGHRS and CDR2 YFSETQ come from the germline V gene. The CDR3 DNA reads as TGCGCCAGCCAGAAGGGGAGCTCTGGAAACACCATATATTTT. The encoded protein is CASQKGSSGNTIYF.

This clonotype was recorded at least ten times. The chain has TRBV14 and TRBJ2-2; the match to TRBD2 covers 8 bases. The V gene's germline CDR1 is SGHDN and CDR2 FVKESK. The length of the CDR3 is 16 residues. J lost 0 bases, V lost 4 bases, and 4 bases had no gene match. CDR3 DNA sequence: TGTGCCAGCAGCCCCCGGGGGGGCTCGAACACCGGGGAGCTGTTTTTT. Amino acids: CASSPRGGSNTGELFF.

On this clonotype: A much larger clonotype is one base distant, so this may be a read error. The chain combines TRBV27 with TRBJ2-3, with TRBD2 as a possible D gene (5 bases). CDR1 and CDR2 from the germline V gene are MNHEY and SMNVEV (reference sequence). The length of the CDR3 is 14 residues. Written as DNA, the CDR3 is TGTACCAGCTCCCTTTGGGAGACCACAGATACGCAGTATTTT. This encodes CTSSLWETTDTQYF.

This clonotype has ten or more counts. The chain recombines TRBV7-8 with TRBJ1-1, with D unclear. V lost 5 bases and J lost 0, with 13 bases in between. The CDR3 runs 15 residues. Per germline, CDR1 SGHVS and CDR2 FQNEAQ. The CDR3: CASSPGSKMNTEAFF. The DNA of the CDR3 is TGTGCCAGCAGCCCAGGAAGCAAGATGAACACTGAAGCTTTCTTT.

The sample holds many counts of this clonotype. The rearrangement joins TRBV12-3 or TRBV12-4 to TRBJ1-5; maybe TRBD1 (6 bases). The ends were cut back, 6 bases at V and 1 base at J, with 10 bases in the middle. The CDR3 totals 14 residues. CDR3 sequence reads: CASSNQGSNQPQHF. CDR3 in DNA: TGTGCCAGCAGCAACCAGGGGAGCAATCAGCCCCAGCATTTT.

About this clonotype itself: This sequence may be a read error, since a much larger clone differs from it by one base. This chain links TRBV20-1 with TRBJ2-7, with 8 bases lining up with TRBD2. Trimming took 4 bases from V and 3 from J; bases not matched to a gene: 5. The germline gives CDR1 DFQATT, CDR2 SNEGSKA (reference sequence). The CDR3 has 13 amino acids. The CDR3 is CSAMWTSLYEQYF. CDR3 sequence (DNA): TGCAGTGCTATGTGGACTAGCCTCTACGAGCAGTACTTC.

At least ten counts were recorded for this clonotype. V usage is TRBV27 and J usage is TRBJ1-3; no clear D gene. CDR1 and CDR2 from the germline V gene are MNHEY and SMNVEV (reference sequence). Trimming took 3 bases from V and 1 from J, leaving 10 bases between them. This CDR3 contains 15 residues. This CDR3 is CASSLTGTSGNTIYF. CDR3 in DNA: TGTGCCAGCAGTTTGACGGGAACGTCTGGAAACACCATATATTTT.